These 31 T cell receptor beta chains originate from one sample sequenced in a study of cytomegalovirus exposure and HLA in healthy donors. Generated by immunoSEQ multiplex PCR, the TCRdb table keeps only in-frame clones and is missing some. The sample shows some 240,000 clones, around 85% of them seen only once. The sequencing sample was made of PBMCs. These receptors were obtained from a woman aged 30 to 39 in good health and CMV-seropositive.

The rearrangement links TRBV11-3 to TRBJ2-2; no firm D call. The CDR3 totals 14 residues. Germline CDR1 and CDR2: SGHNT and YENEEA. Trimming left V 3 bases short and J 4 bases short, with 9 bases between. The DNA of the CDR3 is TGTGCCAGCAGCTTTGGTCGCGGCACCGGGGAGCTGTTTTTT. It is translated as CASSFGRGTGELFF.

A few counts support this clone. The CDR3 protein is CASSPRVVAEAFF. Written as DNA, the CDR3 is TGTGCCAGCAGTCCACGGGTTGTCGCTGAAGCTTTCTTT. The chain couples TRBV6-5 to TRBJ1-1; D ambiguous. This CDR3 is built from 13 residues. Germline V gives CDR1 MNHEY, CDR2 SVGAGI. Trimming left V 5 bases short and J 6 bases short, with 13 bases between.

The V call is TRBV9, the J call TRBJ2-7; D is ambiguous. Germline assignment: CDR1 SGDLS and CDR2 YYNGEE. The length of the CDR3 is 14 residues. V lost 4 bases and J lost 0, with 11 bases in between. CDR3 nucleotides: TGTGCCAGCAGCCCTACCCCGAACTCCTACGAGCAGTACTTC. Amino acids: CASSPTPNSYEQYF.

This clone was seen just once. The chain uses TRBV9 and TRBJ2-1; 9 bases map to TRBD2. The germline CDR1 and CDR2 sequences are SGDLS and YYNGEE. The CDR3 loop spans 15 amino acids. V trimming: 1 base; J trimming: 8 bases; junction bases outside the gene matches: 7. CDR3 protein: CASSVIPSGKYEQFF. DNA of the CDR3: TGTGCCAGCAGCGTAATCCCTAGCGGGAAATATGAGCAGTTCTTC.

This chain links TRBV20-1 with TRBJ1-1, with D uncertain. The V and J ends lost 5 bases and 2 bases respectively, with 6 bases between them. The germline gives CDR1 DFQATT, CDR2 SNEGSKA (reference sequence). This CDR3 contains 11 residues. As DNA, the CDR3 is TGCAGTGCTGGCCCAAACACTGAAGCTTTCTTT. Translated, it gives CSAGPNTEAFF.

CDR3 nucleotide sequence: TGTGCCAGCAGCTTAACTGGGGGGATGAGCAATCAGCCCCAGCATTTT. It specifies CASSLTGGMSNQPQHF. The chain couples TRBV7-2 to TRBJ1-5; maybe TRBD1 (5 bases). The V and J ends lost 2 bases and 1 base respectively, with 12 bases between them. Germline-derived CDR1 and CDR2 are SGHTA and FQGNSA. This CDR3 has 16 residues.

The chain combines TRBV27 with TRBJ2-7; 7 bases map to TRBD2. Trimming at V came to 0 bases and at J to 6 bases, leaving 14 bases not matched to a gene. Germline CDR1 is MNHEY and CDR2 is SMNVEV (reference sequence). The CDR3 contains 17 residues. CDR3 sequence: CASSLSLLGLAVGEQYF. The CDR3 DNA follows: TGTGCCAGCAGTTTATCACTTCTTGGGCTAGCGGTGGGCGAGCAGTACTTC.

The genes are TRBV18 and TRBJ2-5, with 12 bases aligning to TRBD2. V was pared by 1 base and J by 2 bases, with 5 bases of the junction left unmatched. This CDR3 has 17 amino acids. The V gene's germline CDR1 is KGHSH and CDR2 LQKENI. The CDR3 reads CASSPQQLAGGQETQYF. CDR3 in DNA: TGTGCCAGCTCACCACAACAACTAGCGGGAGGACAAGAGACCCAGTACTTC.

The table lists this clone with a count of one. This sequence joins TRBV2 and TRBJ1-1, with D perhaps TRBD1 (5 bases). The V end lost 4 bases, the J end lost 1 base, and 7 bases lay between the germline ends. This CDR3 comprises 13 residues. The germline V gene encodes CDR1 SNHLY and CDR2 FYNNEI. The CDR3 sequence is CASSAQGNTEAFF. CDR3 bases: TGTGCCAGCAGTGCCCAGGGGAACACTGAAGCTTTCTTT.

The chain couples TRBV6-1 to TRBJ2-1; D gene uncertain. Germline CDR1 reads MNHNS; CDR2 reads SASEGT. With 5 bases removed from V and 6 bases from J, the gap between germline ends came to 14 bases. The CDR3 spans 14 residues. The CDR3 spells CASSIEPISNEQFF. The CDR3 region has the DNA TGTGCCAGCAGTATAGAACCCATTTCCAATGAGCAGTTCTTC.

This clone was detected only a few times. The rearrangement links TRBV6-4 to TRBJ2-2, with TRBD2 identical over 9 bases. This CDR3 contains 16 residues. The V gene end was trimmed by 5 bases and the J gene end by 1 base; junction bases not matched to a gene: 5. Germline V gene lookup returns CDR1 MRHNA and CDR2 SNTAGT. The CDR3 sequence: CASSPLAGENTGELFF. The CDR3, as DNA: TGTGCCAGCAGTCCTTTAGCGGGAGAGAACACCGGGGAGCTGTTTTTT.

The V call is TRBV5-4, the J call TRBJ1-4; maybe TRBD1 (5 bases). The V gene's germline CDR1 is SGHNT and CDR2 YYREEE (reference sequence). Trimming stripped 2 bases from V and 5 bases from J, with 7 bases between. This CDR3 is built from 13 residues. CDR3 sequence (DNA): TGTGCCAGCAGCTTCGGGGGAAATGAAAAACTGTTTTTT. The encoded protein is CASSFGGNEKLFF.

This sequence joins TRBV7-6 and TRBJ1-1; TRBD1 aligns across 7 bases. The junction had 9 bases not matched to a gene; V was cut back by 5 bases and J by 6 bases. The germline V gene has CDR1 SGHVS and CDR2 FNYEAQ. CDR3 length equals 14 residues. DNA of the CDR3: TGTGCCAGCAGCCCTGGGACAGCGGGGGCTGAAGCTTTCTTT. It encodes CASSPGTAGAEAFF.

J is TRBJ2-7 and V is TRBV27, with a weak D call TRBD2 (5 bases). The germline V and J ends were trimmed by 9 bases and 2 bases, with 8 bases remaining between them. Per the germline V gene, CDR1 is MNHEY and CDR2 is SMNVEV (reference sequence). The CDR3 runs to 11 residues. The CDR3 region is CASAGAYEQYF. As DNA, the CDR3 is TGTGCCAGTGCGGGTGCCTACGAGCAGTACTTC.

The J gene is TRBJ2-3, the V gene TRBV30, with 7 bases matching TRBD2. The CDR3 has 15 amino acids. Germline CDR1 GTSNPN, CDR2 SVGIG (reference sequence). Trimming took 3 bases from V and 5 from J; bases not matched to a gene: 11. CDR3: CAWSASGYLKDTQYF. The CDR3 DNA reads TGTGCCTGGAGCGCTAGCGGATATCTTAAAGATACGCAGTATTTT.

The chain has TRBV6-1 and TRBJ1-1, with D perhaps matching TRBD1 (6 bases). Trimming stripped 5 bases from V and 1 base from J, with 8 bases between. CDR1 is MNHNS and CDR2 is SASEGT in the germline V gene. CDR3 length: 13 residues. CDR3 protein: CASSLTGNTEAFF. The CDR3 region has the DNA TGTGCCAGCAGTTTGACAGGGAACACTGAAGCTTTCTTT.

The V and J genes are TRBV30 and TRBJ1-4; the D gene is possibly TRBD1 (5 bases). The CDR3 consists of 15 residues. The germline gives CDR1 GTSNPN, CDR2 SVGIG (reference sequence). The V end was cut by 4 bases, the J end by 5 bases, with 17 bases between. Here the CDR3 DNA reads TGTGCCTGGAAGAAGATAAGACAGATAAATGAAAAACTGTTTTTT. Translated: CAWKKIRQINEKLFF.

The J gene is TRBJ2-3, the V gene TRBV27; 8 nucleotides match TRBD1. The V segment lost 5 bases and the J segment 2 bases; nucleotides outside the gene matches: 12. CDR3 length: 17 residues. Germline assignment: CDR1 MNHEY and CDR2 SMNVEV (reference sequence). CDR3 region: CASSRTGFSLNTDTQYF. The CDR3 DNA sequence: TGTGCCAGCAGTAGGACAGGGTTTTCCCTAAACACAGATACGCAGTATTTT.

The J gene is TRBJ2-7, the V gene TRBV11-3, with D possibly TRBD1 on 6 matching bases. Germline V gene lookup returns CDR1 SGHNT and CDR2 YENEEA. The V end lost 5 bases, the J end lost 0 bases, and 17 bases lay between the germline ends. The CDR3 extends over 16 amino acids. CDR3 protein: CASSIGTLTSSYEQYF. CDR3 in DNA: TGTGCCAGCAGCATCGGGACACTTACGAGCTCCTACGAGCAGTACTTC.

The chain recombines TRBV25-1 with TRBJ2-5; D is unclear. This CDR3 spans 11 amino acids. V was trimmed by 5 bases and J by 5 bases, leaving 6 bases between them. The V gene's germline CDR1 is MGHDK and CDR2 SYGVNS. For the CDR3, the DNA is TGTGCCAGCAGTCCATTGGAGACCCAGTACTTC. Amino acids: CASSPLETQYF.

J is TRBJ2-2 and V is TRBV28, with 9 bases that match TRBD1. CDR3 length equals 16 residues. Germline V gives CDR1 MDHEN, CDR2 SYDVKM. Germline trimming cut 3 bases from V and 4 bases from J; bases unmatched to any gene: 6. The CDR3 sequence is CASSFAGTGPTGELFF. CDR3 sequence (DNA): TGTGCCAGCAGTTTTGCCGGGACAGGGCCCACCGGGGAGCTGTTTTTT.

The chain is built from TRBV5-1 and TRBJ2-3; 7 nucleotides agree with TRBD2. With V trimmed by 3 bases and J by 6 bases, 10 bases remained unmatched. The CDR3 consists of 15 residues. Germline V lookup: CDR1 SGHRS, CDR2 YFSETQ. CDR3 nucleotide sequence: TGCGCCAGCAGCTCGACCGGGACTACGAGGGATACGCAGTATTTT. It yields the protein CASSSTGTTRDTQYF.

J is TRBJ2-1 and V is TRBV10-3; weak D call: TRBD1 (6 bases). Germline CDR1 and CDR2: ENHRY and SYGVKD. The CDR3 contains 14 residues. V gave up 5 bases and J gave up 5 bases, with 13 bases separating them. The CDR3 is CAISSGAVDNEQFF. In DNA form, the CDR3 reads TGTGCCATCAGTTCAGGGGCTGTCGACAATGAGCAGTTCTTC.

The chain couples TRBV18 to TRBJ1-1; D gene uncertain. This CDR3 comprises 16 residues. CDR1 and CDR2 from the germline V gene are KGHSH and LQKENI. V was trimmed by 3 bases and J by 0 bases, leaving 14 bases between them. CDR3 in amino acids: CASSPGAYTLNTEAFF. DNA for the CDR3: TGTGCCAGCTCACCCGGAGCGTATACTCTGAACACTGAAGCTTTCTTT.

This clone was counted a single time. V is TRBV29-1 and J is TRBJ2-3, with 10 bases identical to TRBD2. J gave up 5 bases and V 7 bases, and 9 bases lay outside the gene matches. The V gene's germline CDR1 is SQVTM and CDR2 ANQGSEA. This CDR3 has 14 amino acids. The CDR3 nucleotides are TGCAGCGCCGTAACTAGCGGGAATATAGATACGCAGTATTTT. Translating gives CSAVTSGNIDTQYF.

The chain has TRBV28 and TRBJ2-7; tentatively, D is TRBD2 (6 bases). The germline V gene has CDR1 MDHEN and CDR2 SYDVKM. The CDR3 contains 15 residues. Trimming took 3 bases from V and 1 from J, leaving 13 bases between them. The CDR3 coding sequence is TGTGCCAGCAGTTTTGTCGGGAGTAAGTCCTACGAGCAGTACTTC. It translates to CASSFVGSKSYEQYF.

The CDR3 region has the DNA TGTGCCTGGACCCAGGGGGCTCAGCAGTACTTC. Translating it yields CAWTQGAQQYF. The genes are TRBV30 and TRBJ2-7, with 8 bases matching TRBD1. Germline CDR1 is GTSNPN and CDR2 is SVGIG (reference sequence). J gave up 8 bases and V 4 bases, and 4 bases lay outside the gene matches. The CDR3 sequence is 11 residues long.

This clone has only a few counts. The genes are TRBV9 and TRBJ1-3; D call uncertain. Looked up from germline, CDR1 is SGDLS and CDR2 is YYNGEE. V gave up 3 bases and J gave up 1 base, with 14 bases separating them. This CDR3 has 16 amino acids. The CDR3 region has the DNA TGTGCCAGCAGCGCTGAAATAGGCAGGTCTGGAAACACCATATATTTT. Its translation is CASSAEIGRSGNTIYF.

The V gene is TRBV28, the J gene TRBJ1-5; TRBD1 is a possible D gene (6 bases). The CDR3 has 15 residues. Germline CDR1 is MDHEN and CDR2 is SYDVKM. The V gene lost 7 bases and the J gene lost 0 bases, with 13 bases spanning the gap. CDR3 DNA: TGTGCCAGCATCGAACAGGGTAGTAGCAATCAGCCCCAGCATTTT. It is translated as CASIEQGSSNQPQHF.

J is TRBJ2-2 and V is TRBV7-8, with 9 bases aligning to TRBD2. Looked up from germline, CDR1 is SGHVS and CDR2 is FQNEAQ. The CDR3 loop spans 16 amino acids. The J segment lost 5 bases and the V segment lost 4 bases, leaving 8 bases of the junction unmatched. CDR3 amino acids: CASSSPGSGRTGELFF. In DNA, the CDR3 is TGTGCCAGCAGCTCACCTGGTAGCGGGAGAACCGGGGAGCTGTTTTTT. Filled out from reference TRBV7-8 and TRBJ2-2, the complete variable domain reads GAGVSQSPRYKVAKRGQDVALRCDPISGHVSLFWYQQALGQGPEFLTYFQNEAQLDKSGLPSDRFFAERPEGSVSTLKIQRTQQEDSAVYLCASSSPGSGRTGELFFGEGSRLTVL.

V and J are TRBV6-1 and TRBJ1-2; D not certain. This CDR3 has 15 residues. The germline V and J ends were trimmed by 2 bases and 4 bases, with 14 bases remaining between them. CDR1 is MNHNS, CDR2 SASEGT, per germline. DNA of the CDR3: TGTGCCAGCAGTGAATACCCGCAAGAGAGCTATGGCTACACCTTC. Encoded protein: CASSEYPQESYGYTF.